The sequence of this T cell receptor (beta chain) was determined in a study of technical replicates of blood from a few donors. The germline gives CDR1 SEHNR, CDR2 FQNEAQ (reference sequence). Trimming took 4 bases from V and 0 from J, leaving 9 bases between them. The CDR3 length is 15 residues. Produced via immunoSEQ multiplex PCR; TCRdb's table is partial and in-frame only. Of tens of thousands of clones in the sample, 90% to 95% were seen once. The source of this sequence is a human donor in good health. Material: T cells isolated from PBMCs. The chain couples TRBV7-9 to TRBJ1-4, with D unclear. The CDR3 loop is CASSSNSATNEKLFF. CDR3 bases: TGTGCCAGCAGCTCTAACTCTGCAACTAATGAAAAACTGTTTTTT.